Following are 8 T cell receptor beta chains from one sample sequenced in a study of beta chain features in type 1 diabetes. Isolated RNA was reverse transcribed in full, so expressed TCRB transcripts were sequenced. The data were produced by immunoSEQ multiplex PCR, yet TCRdb's version contains in-frame clones alone and is incomplete. This sample has 300,000 to 400,000 clones, with 7.5% to 9% found just once. What was sequenced was central memory CD4+ T cells from blood. The receptor set was obtained from a young woman in good health.

The chain joins TRBV5-1 to TRBJ2-5, with TRBD2 identical over 13 bases. Unmatched junction bases numbered 7, after V lost 6 bases and J lost 5 bases. Germline lookup yields CDR1 SGHRS and CDR2 YFSETQ. CDR3 length equals 15 residues. CDR3 loop: CASNSGLAGAETQYF. CDR3 nucleotides: TGCGCCAGCAACTCCGGACTAGCGGGAGCGGAGACCCAGTACTTC.

This clone was picked up a small number of times. CDR3 sequence reads: CASSLGGIRNQPQHF. CDR3 nucleotide sequence: TGTGCCAGCAGCTTAGGGGGTATCCGCAATCAGCCCCAGCATTTT. The chain has TRBV7-9 and TRBJ1-5; D gene ambiguous. V lost 1 base to trimming and J lost 2 bases, with 9 bases between them. From germline, CDR1 is SEHNR and CDR2 FQNEAQ (reference sequence). The CDR3 runs to 15 residues.

The V and J genes are TRBV7-9 and TRBJ2-3; 12 nucleotides line up with TRBD2. Per germline, CDR1 SEHNR and CDR2 FQNEAQ (reference sequence). The CDR3 runs 17 residues. J lost 6 bases, V lost 3 bases, and 10 bases had no gene match. The CDR3 loop is CASSFSRLAGVRDTQYF. CDR3 nucleotides: TGTGCCAGCAGCTTTTCTAGACTAGCGGGAGTTCGGGATACGCAGTATTTT. Filled out from reference TRBV7-9 and TRBJ2-3, the complete variable domain reads DTGVSQNPRHKITKRGQNVTFRCDPISEHNRLYWYRQTLGQGPEFLTYFQNEAQLEKSRLLSDRFSAERPKGSFSTLEIQRTEQGDSAMYLCASSFSRLAGVRDTQYFGPGTRLTVL.

A few counts support this clone. This chain links TRBV11-3 with TRBJ2-1; D gene ambiguous. The CDR3 contains 12 residues. Trimming removed 6 bases from V and 6 bases from J, with 9 bases in between. Per the germline V gene, CDR1 is SGHNT and CDR2 is YENEEA. In DNA form, the CDR3 reads TGTGCCAGCAGTCCGGACGGCAATGAGCAGTTCTTC. This encodes CASSPDGNEQFF.

This clone was observed at least ten times. The V call is TRBV21-1, the J call TRBJ2-1; the DNA was not compared with TRBD2, the D call given in the table. TRBV21-1 is annotated as a pseudogene. The CDR3 sequence is 15 residues long. The CDR3 region is CASSKDSTSYNEQFF. The CDR3 region has the DNA TGTGCCAGCAGCAAAGACTCCACCTCCTACAATGAGCAGTTCTTC.

This clone was seen repeatedly, ten times or more. The rearrangement uses TRBV5-5 and TRBJ2-5; D gene unclear. The germline CDR1 and CDR2 sequences are SGHKS and YYEKEE (reference sequence). The CDR3 totals 12 residues. Trimming removed 6 bases from V and 5 bases from J, with 11 bases in between. In DNA, the CDR3 is TGTGCCAGCATCGGAGCACGGGAGACCCAGTACTTC. Protein: CASIGARETQYF.

This clone has just a few counts. The V call is TRBV4-1, the J call TRBJ2-1; no firm D call. The V gene lost 3 bases and the J gene lost 4 bases, with 10 bases spanning the gap. Germline CDR1 and CDR2: MGHRA and YSYEKL. The CDR3 is 14 residues long. This chain's CDR3 is CASSHPPYYNEQFF. DNA of the CDR3: TGCGCCAGCAGCCATCCTCCGTATTACAATGAGCAGTTCTTC.

This clone has just a few counts. V and J are TRBV7-3 and TRBJ2-5; D is uncertain. This CDR3 comprises 15 residues. V lost 0 bases and J 4 bases, leaving 12 bases between the germline ends. Germline CDR1 SGHTA, CDR2 FQGTGA. The CDR3 bases are TGTGCCAGCAGCTTAACCTCTGGAGTGGGAGAGACCCAGTACTTC. It is translated as CASSLTSGVGETQYF. Based on the CDR3 plus reference TRBV7-3 and TRBJ2-5, the full variable domain is GAGVSQTPSNKVTEKGKYVELRCDPISGHTALYWYRQSLGQGPEFLIYFQGTGAADDSGLPNDRFFAVRPEGSVSTLKIQRTERGDSAVYLCASSLTSGVGETQYFGPGTRLLVL.